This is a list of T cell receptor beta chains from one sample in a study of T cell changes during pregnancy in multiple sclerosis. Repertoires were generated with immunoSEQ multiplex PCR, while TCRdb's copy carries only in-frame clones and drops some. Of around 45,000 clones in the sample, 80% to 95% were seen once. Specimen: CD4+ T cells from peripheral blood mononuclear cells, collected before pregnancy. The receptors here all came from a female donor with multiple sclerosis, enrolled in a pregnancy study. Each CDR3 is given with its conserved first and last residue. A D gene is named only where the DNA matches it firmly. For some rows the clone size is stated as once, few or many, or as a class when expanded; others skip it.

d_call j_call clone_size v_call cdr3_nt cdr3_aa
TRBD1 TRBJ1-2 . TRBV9 TGTGCCAGCTCACCCGGGACAGGGAACTATGGCTACACCTTC CASSPGTGNYGYTF
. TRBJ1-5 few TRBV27 TGTGCCAGCAGTTCCCGCAGGGGAGGGTCGGGGCCCCAGCATTTT CASSSRRGGSGPQHF
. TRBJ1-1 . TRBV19 TGTGCCAGTAGCTCCCCCCCCTGGAGGCGGAACACTGAAGCTTTCTTT CASSSPPWRRNTEAFF
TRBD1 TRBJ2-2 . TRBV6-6 TGTGCCAGCAGACAGGGGGCCGGGGAGCTGTTTTTT CASRQGAGELFF
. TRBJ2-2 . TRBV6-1 TGTGCCAGCAGTGACCTACCCCCCCCTAGCACCGGGGAGCTGTTTTTT CASSDLPPPSTGELFF
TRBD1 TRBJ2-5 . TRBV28 TGTGCCAGCAGTATGCCGGGACAGCGCTTGACCCAGTACTTC CASSMPGQRLTQYF
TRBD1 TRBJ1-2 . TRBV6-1 TGTGCCAGCAGTGTAGAGACAGGGAGTTACTATGGCTACACCTTC CASSVETGSYYGYTF
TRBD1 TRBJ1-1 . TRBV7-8 TGTGCCAGCAGCTTGGACAGGGGGCGAACTGAAGCTTTCTTT CASSLDRGRTEAFF
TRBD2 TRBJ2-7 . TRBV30 TGTGCCTGGAGTGCAGGGACTAGCGGGATTATTGACGGGCAGTACTTC CAWSAGTSGIIDGQYF
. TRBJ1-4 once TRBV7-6 TGTGCCAGCAGCTTAGCGCGTGGGAGGACTAATGAAAAACTGTTTTTT CASSLARGRTNEKLFF
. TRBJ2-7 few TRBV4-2 TGTGCCAGCAGCCAAGATACTGGGGCTAGCGCCGAGCAGTACTTC CASSQDTGASAEQYF
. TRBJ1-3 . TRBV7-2 TGTGCCAGCAGCTTAGTGAGCCAGGCTTCTGGAAACACCATATATTTT CASSLVSQASGNTIYF
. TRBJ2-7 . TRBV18 TGTGCCAGCTCACTCCTGGAGGGATCAATAGACGAGCAGTACTTC CASSLLEGSIDEQYF
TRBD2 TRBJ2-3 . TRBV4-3 TGCGCCAGCAGCCAAAATTCGGGGGGGCCGTTGGATACGCAGTATTTT CASSQNSGGPLDTQYF
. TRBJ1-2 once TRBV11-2 TGTGCCAGCAACCCGAGGGCGGGATCCCCTGGCTACACCTTC CASNPRAGSPGYTF
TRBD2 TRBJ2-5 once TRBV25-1 TGTGCCAGCAGTCGGACCAGCGGGGGCCCAGAGTACTTC CASSRTSGGPEYF
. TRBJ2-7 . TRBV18 TGTGCCAGCTCACAGGGGTCCTACGAGCAGTACTTC CASSQGSYEQYF
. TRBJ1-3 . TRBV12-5 TGTGCTAGTGGACAGAGACTACAGGGATTCTCTGGAAACACCATATATTTT CASGQRLQGFSGNTIYF
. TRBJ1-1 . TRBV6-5 TGTGCCAGCAGTCAACAGGATGAAGCTTTCTTT CASSQQDEAFF
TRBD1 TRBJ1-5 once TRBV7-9 TGTGCCAGCAGCGGATATACCGGGACAGGCGGTCAGCCCCAGCATTTT CASSGYTGTGGQPQHF
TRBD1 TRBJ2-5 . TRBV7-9 TGTGCCAGCAGTACTAGACAGGGCAACCAAGAGACCCAGTACTTC CASSTRQGNQETQYF
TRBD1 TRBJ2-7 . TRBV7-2 TGTGCCAGCAGCCCCCGTCCGGGACAGGGTAGCGAGCAGTACTTC CASSPRPGQGSEQYF
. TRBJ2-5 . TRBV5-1 TGCGCCAGCAGCCTTAGAGCAGGGGCGCGCCAAGAGACCCAGTACTTC CASSLRAGARQETQYF
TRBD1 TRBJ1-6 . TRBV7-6 TGTGCCAGCAGCCTAGGACAGGTAGATTCACCCCTCCACTTT CASSLGQVDSPLHF
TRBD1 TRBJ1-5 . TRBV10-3 TGTGCCATCAGTACCGGGACAGGGGTTGGTGGCAATCAGCCCCAGCATTTT CAISTGTGVGGNQPQHF
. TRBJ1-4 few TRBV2 TGTGCCAGCAGCGCCGGGAGAGAAAAACTGTTTTTT CASSAGREKLFF
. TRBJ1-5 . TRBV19 TGTGCCAGTAGTATAGATGGGACTGCTAATCAGCCCCAGCATTTT CASSIDGTANQPQHF
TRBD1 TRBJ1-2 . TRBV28 TGTGCCAGCAGCCTGGAGGACAGGGGGCGCGGCTATGGCTACACCTTC CASSLEDRGRGYGYTF
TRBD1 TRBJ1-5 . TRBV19 TGTGCCAGTAGTATTAACGGACAGGGAGGCAATCAGCCCCAGCATTTT CASSINGQGGNQPQHF
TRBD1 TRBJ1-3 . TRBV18 TGTGCCAGCTCACCACCGGGGACAGCTTCCCCTGGAAACACCATATATTTT CASSPPGTASPGNTIYF
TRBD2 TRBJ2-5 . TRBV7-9 TGTGCCAGCAGCCCACGGACAGCGGGAGTGTTCAGGGAAGAGACCCAGTACTTC CASSPRTAGVFREETQYF
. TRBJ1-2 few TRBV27 TGTGCCAGCTCCGATCCCGGGAGCAGAAACTATGGCTACACCTTC CASSDPGSRNYGYTF
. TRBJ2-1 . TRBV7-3 TGTGCCAGCAGCTCGGTCTCATACAATGAGCAGTTCTTC CASSSVSYNEQFF
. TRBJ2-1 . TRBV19 TGTGCCAGTAGTACAAGTTGGATTCCGGGACACATAAGCTCCTACAATGAGCAGTTCTTC CASSTSWIPGHISSYNEQFF
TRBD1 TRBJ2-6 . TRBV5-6 TGTGCCAGCAGCTTGGGACAGGGGCCTTCTGGGGCCAACGTCCTGACTTTC CASSLGQGPSGANVLTF
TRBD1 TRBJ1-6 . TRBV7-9 TGTGCCAGCAGTGCATGGGACAGCTCCTATAATTCACCCCTCCACTTT CASSAWDSSYNSPLHF
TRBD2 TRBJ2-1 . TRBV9 TGTGCCAGCAGCGGAGGACTAGCGGGAGCCAATGAGCAGTTCTTC CASSGGLAGANEQFF
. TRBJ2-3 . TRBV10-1 TGCGCCAGCTCCAGTAGCACAGATACGCAGTATTTT CASSSSTDTQYF
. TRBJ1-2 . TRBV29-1 TGCAGCGTTGCAGGGGAAGATGGCTACACCTTC CSVAGEDGYTF
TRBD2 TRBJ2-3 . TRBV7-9 TGTGCCAGCAGCTTCAGCGGGGGAACAGATACGCAGTATTTT CASSFSGGTDTQYF
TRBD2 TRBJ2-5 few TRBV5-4 TGTGCCAGCAGCTCCCGACTAGCGGGGGTTGGGTCCCAGTACTTC CASSSRLAGVGSQYF
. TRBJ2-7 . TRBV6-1 TGTGCCAGCAATAGAATTCACAGGGCGTACGAGCAGTACTTC CASNRIHRAYEQYF
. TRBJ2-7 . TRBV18 TGTGCCAGCTCAACGTCTAGCGCTTTACTTTCCTACGAGCAGTACTTC CASSTSSALLSYEQYF
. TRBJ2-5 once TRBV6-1 TGTGCCAGCAGTCAAGGAAGCGTCAGTCAAGAGACCCAGTACTTC CASSQGSVSQETQYF
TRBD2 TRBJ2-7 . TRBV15 TGTGCCACCAGCAGAGAAGAAACTAGCGGACGTCTCTACGAGCAGTACTTC CATSREETSGRLYEQYF
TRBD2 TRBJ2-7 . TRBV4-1 TGCGCCAGCAGCCAAAGTAGCGGGAGCGGTTACGAGCAGTACTTC CASSQSSGSGYEQYF
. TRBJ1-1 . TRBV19 TGTGCCAGTAGTATAGAAGGGGTCCAGAACACTGAAGCTTTCTTT CASSIEGVQNTEAFF
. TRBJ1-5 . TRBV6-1 TGTGCCAGCAGTGAACAGGGAGGCGGTCAGCCCCAGCATTTT CASSEQGGGQPQHF
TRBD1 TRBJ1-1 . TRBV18 TGTGCCAGCTCACCAAAGGACAGGCCCGGCGAACTGACTTTCTTT CASSPKDRPGELTFF